This is a list of T cell receptor beta chains from one sample in a study of blood T cell repertoires in COVID-19. Sequencing used immunoSEQ multiplex PCR; TCRdb keeps in-frame clones, though not all of them. The sample includes some 87,000 clones, around four fifths of them seen just once. Sequencing used peripheral blood. Every receptor here comes from a woman between 65 and 79 years old with active or convalescent COVID-19. The CDR3 runs from the conserved cysteine through the conserved F or W. D genes are given only for firm matches. Rows may omit the clone size; those that give it use once, few, many or a size class.

>NA|TRBD1|TRBV19|TRBJ2-7
TGTGCCAGTACCCCCAACAGGGGTCCAACCCGAATCTACGAGCAGTACTTC
CASTPNRGPTRIYEQYF
>NA|NA|TRBV19|TRBJ2-3
TGTGCCAGTAGGGCTCGGGGCGGGGCGGGCACAGATACGCAGTATTTT
CASRARGGAGTDTQYF
>NA|NA|TRBV10-3|TRBJ1-2
TGTGCCATCAGTGATACGGTTAGGGGGGGACCTAACTATGGCTACACCTTC
CAISDTVRGGPNYGYTF
>once|NA|TRBV5-8|TRBJ1-2
TGTGCCAGCAGCTTGGAACTCTGGAGCTATGGCTACACCTTC
CASSLELWSYGYTF
>NA|NA|TRBV4-1|TRBJ2-3
TGCGCCAGCAGCCACGTGGTGGGGGGGCGTCTCACAGATACGCAGTATTTT
CASSHVVGGRLTDTQYF
>NA|NA|TRBV7-6|TRBJ1-5
TGTGCCAGCAGCCAACAAGTCGGGACAATCGCCCAGCCCCAGCATTTT
CASSQQVGTIAQPQHF
>NA|NA|TRBV5-8|TRBJ2-2
TGTGCCAGCAGCTTGGTCTTCGCCGGGGAGCTGTTTTTT
CASSLVFAGELFF
>NA|NA|TRBV10-3|TRBJ1-3
TGTGCCATCAGACAGGACTCTGGAAACACCATATATTTT
CAIRQDSGNTIYF
>NA|TRBD2|TRBV7-9|TRBJ2-5
TGTGCCAGCAGCTTAGGGGCGGGAGGCGGCAGTCAAGAGACCCAGTACTTC
CASSLGAGGGSQETQYF
>once|TRBD2|TRBV11-2|TRBJ2-3
TGTGCCAGCAGCCGACGGGGGGGAGACGACACAGATACGCAGTATTTT
CASSRRGGDDTDTQYF
>NA|NA|TRBV25-1|TRBJ2-2
TGTGCCAGCAGTGAGGGGCGGTCCACCGGGGAGCTGTTTTTT
CASSEGRSTGELFF
>NA|NA|TRBV2|TRBJ1-2
TGTGCCAGCAGTGAAAGGCAGGGCGAAGGCTACACCTTC
CASSERQGEGYTF
>few|TRBD2|TRBV6-5|TRBJ2-2
TGTGCCAGCAGGCGGGGGGGAGTGGACACCGGGGAGCTGTTTTTT
CASRRGGVDTGELFF
>NA|TRBD2|TRBV9|TRBJ2-2
TGTGCCAGCAGCGTAGAAGGCGGGGGTGGAAGAACCGGGGAGCTGTTTTTT
CASSVEGGGGRTGELFF
>few|NA|TRBV29-1|TRBJ1-2
TGCAGCGTTGAAAAGGGGTCCTATGGCTACACCTTC
CSVEKGSYGYTF
>NA|NA|TRBV21-1|TRBJ2-5
TGTGCCAGCAGCACGCCTGGAGCGGGGGGTCAAGAGACCCAGTACTTC
CASSTPGAGGQETQYF
>NA|NA|TRBV28|TRBJ1-2
TGTGCCAGCAGTAACCGACAGACCATAACTGGCTACACCTTC
CASSNRQTITGYTF
>once|NA|TRBV7-9|TRBJ1-6
TGTGCCAGCAGCTTAATGGCAGATAATTCACCCCTCCACTTT
CASSLMADNSPLHF
>NA|NA|TRBV20-1|TRBJ1-5
TGCAGTGCTAGTAGCCCCGATCAGCCCCAGCATTTT
CSASSPDQPQHF
>NA|NA|TRBV14|TRBJ2-3
TGTGCCAGCAGCCAAGTTCGTCTTACGCAGTATTTT
CASSQVRLTQYF
>once|TRBD2|TRBV7-8|TRBJ2-3
TGTGCCAGCAGCTTAGGCCTAGCGGGGGTACTCACAGATACGCAGTATTTT
CASSLGLAGVLTDTQYF
>NA|TRBD2|TRBV5-1|TRBJ2-5
TGCGCCAGCAGCAATCTAGCGGGGGGGCCCGGAGAGACCCAGTACTTC
CASSNLAGGPGETQYF
>NA|TRBD1|TRBV4-2|TRBJ1-6
TGTGCCAGCAGCCAGGGTACCGCCGGGACAGGGTTTTTTTCACCCCTCCACTTT
CASSQGTAGTGFFSPLHF
>NA|TRBD1|TRBV25-1|TRBJ2-7
TGTGCCAGCAGTTACAGGGGCTCCTACGAGCAGTACTTC
CASSYRGSYEQYF
>NA|NA|TRBV18|TRBJ1-2
TGTGCCAGCTCACCTGACAGGACCCTTGGCTACACCTTC
CASSPDRTLGYTF
>NA|TRBD1|TRBV2|TRBJ1-2
TGTGCCAGCAGTGAATTCAGCGGCAGGGGGTCGCTATTGTATGGCTACACCTTC
CASSEFSGRGSLLYGYTF
>NA|TRBD1|TRBV18|TRBJ1-3
TGTGCCAGCTCACCTGGACAGGGGGAAGCTGGAAACACCATATATTTT
CASSPGQGEAGNTIYF
>NA|NA|TRBV6-1|TRBJ1-2
TGTGCCAGCAGTTCACTGCGGGGTAGGGAGGGCTACACCTTC
CASSSLRGREGYTF
>NA|NA|TRBV28|TRBJ1-2
TGTGCCAGCAGACCATTACAGGGCATGGGCTATGGCTACACCTTC
CASRPLQGMGYGYTF
>NA|NA|TRBV21-1|TRBJ1-2
TGTGCCAGCAGCAAAGAGGCGGGACGGCGGCTAACCGCCCAGATCTTC
CASSKEAGRRLTAQIF
>NA|TRBD2|TRBV3-1/TRBV3-2|TRBJ2-5
TGTGCCAGCAGCCAAGCGGGGGGGCGCGGGATGACCCAGTACTTC
CASSQAGGRGMTQYF
>NA|TRBD2|TRBV4-3|TRBJ2-7
TGCGCCAGCAGCCAAGCCCGGACTAGCAGTGCTTACGAGCAGTACTTC
CASSQARTSSAYEQYF
>NA|TRBD1|TRBV12-3/TRBV12-4|TRBJ1-5
TGTGCCAGCAACTCCCAGGGGGGACAGCCCCAGCATTTT
CASNSQGGQPQHF
>NA|NA|TRBV2|TRBJ1-2
TGTGCCAGCAGTCCAGGGGTCTATGGCTACACCTTC
CASSPGVYGYTF
>once|NA|TRBV6-2/TRBV6-3|TRBJ1-2
TGTGCCAGCAGTTCGACATTTACCTATGGCTACACCTTC
CASSSTFTYGYTF
>NA|NA|TRBV29-1|TRBJ1-2
TGCAGCGTTGGGACAGCAACCTATGGCTACACCTTC
CSVGTATYGYTF
>NA|NA|TRBV12-3/TRBV12-4|TRBJ1-1
TGTGCCAGCAGTTTAGAGGCCGGGGAAGCTTTCTTT
CASSLEAGEAFF
>NA|TRBD1|TRBV18|TRBJ1-4
TGTGCCAGCTCAATTGAACAGGGGGCGAATGAAAAACTGTTTTTT
CASSIEQGANEKLFF
>NA|NA|TRBV2|TRBJ1-2
TGTGCCAGCAGATCCACAGGAAACTATGGCTACACCTTC
CASRSTGNYGYTF
>NA|TRBD2|TRBV2|TRBJ2-1
TGTGCCAGTCTAGCGGGGAGATACAATGAGCAGTTCTTC
CASLAGRYNEQFF
>NA|TRBD2|TRBV28|TRBJ2-1
TGTGCCAGCAGTCCCCCTGGACTAGCGGGGTACAATGAGCAGTTCTTC
CASSPPGLAGYNEQFF
>NA|NA|TRBV5-4|TRBJ2-1
TGTGCCAGCAGCTTGTCAACGGTCTACAATGAGCAGTTCTTC
CASSLSTVYNEQFF
>NA|NA|TRBV2|TRBJ1-3
TGTGCCAGCAGTGAATCGGGGTTCTCTGGAAACACCATATATTTT
CASSESGFSGNTIYF
>NA|NA|TRBV7-2|TRBJ2-3
TGTGCCAGCAGCCCAGCAAGAGGATCGACAGATACGCAGTATTTT
CASSPARGSTDTQYF
>NA|NA|TRBV28|TRBJ2-1
TGTGCCAGCAGTTTACGGGGGGCGTTCGATGAGCAGTTCTTC
CASSLRGAFDEQFF
>NA|TRBD1|TRBV7-2|TRBJ1-5
TGTGCCAGCAGCCCTACAGGGGGACGGGATATGGTTAGCAATCAGCCCCAGCATTTT
CASSPTGGRDMVSNQPQHF
>NA|TRBD1|TRBV5-4|TRBJ1-3
TGTGCCAGCAGCCGACGACAGGGGGCGTCTTCTGGAAACACCATATATTTT
CASSRRQGASSGNTIYF
>NA|TRBD2|TRBV11-2|TRBJ2-5
TGTGCCAGCAGCTTAGAACCTAGCGGCCGCACCCAGTACTTC
CASSLEPSGRTQYF